A selection of T cell receptor beta chains follows, all from one sample in a study of blood T cells in healthy people across ages. In TCRdb, the 5' RACE reads were re-called with MiXCR into one record per CDR3 protein. The sample lists hundreds of thousands of distinct CDR3 sequences; 56% were seen once. Sequencing was done on a sample of blood. These receptors were collected from a man in his forties in good health. Each CDR3 is given with its conserved first and last residue. D genes are given only for firm matches. Not every row has a clone size; where given, it reads once, few, many or a size class.

once	TRBV20-1	TRBD2	TRBJ2-1	CSAREVSGGFEQFF	TGCAGTGCTAGAGAGGTTAGCGGGGGGTTTGAGCAGTTCTTC
few	TRBV29-1	.	TRBJ1-2	CTTEGYTF	TGCACCACCGAAGGCTACACCTTC
.	TRBV6-2/TRBV6-3	.	TRBJ2-7	CASSVPRGYEQYF	TGTGCCAGCAGTGTCCCACGGGGTTACGAGCAGTACTTC
.	TRBV5-1	TRBD2	TRBJ2-1	CASSTETGTSGSGEQFF	TGCGCCAGCAGCACGGAGACCGGGACTAGCGGGAGTGGTGAGCAGTTCTTC
.	TRBV7-6	.	TRBJ1-4	CASSLADEKLFF	TGTGCCAGCAGCTTAGCCGATGAAAAACTGTTTTTT
.	TRBV3-1	TRBD2	TRBJ2-7	CASSHLPDLADSSYNEQYF	TGTGCCAGCAGCCACCTCCCAGACCTAGCGGATAGCTCCTACAATGAGCAGTACTTC
few	TRBV7-3	.	TRBJ2-2	CASSLARGGELFF	TGTGCCAGCAGCTTAGCCCGCGGCGGGGAGCTGTTTTTT
once	TRBV7-6	.	TRBJ2-5	CASSLAPRTREGTQYF	TGTGCCAGCAGCTTAGCGCCTCGGACTCGAGAGGGGACCCAGTACTTC
.	TRBV18	.	TRBJ1-2	CASSPLTGDANYGYTF	TGTGCCAGCTCACCGTTGACAGGCGACGCTAACTATGGCTACACCTTC
few	TRBV12-3/TRBV12-4	TRBD2	TRBJ2-3	CASTWRAGLPDTQYF	TGTGCCAGCACCTGGCGAGCGGGGTTGCCAGATACGCAGTATTTT
many	TRBV3-1	TRBD2	TRBJ2-3	CASSPKLATDTQYF	TGTGCCAGCAGCCCGAAACTAGCGACAGATACGCAGTATTTT
few	TRBV29-1	.	TRBJ2-1	CSVEAANSYNEQFF	TGCAGCGTTGAGGCGGCCAACTCCTACAATGAGCAGTTCTTC
.	TRBV6-2/TRBV6-3	TRBD2	TRBJ2-3	CASSQLAIPTDTQYF	TGTGCCAGCAGTCAACTAGCGATCCCCACAGATACGCAGTATTTT
.	TRBV7-9	TRBD1	TRBJ1-2	CASSLVAGGNYGYTF	TGTGCCAGCAGCTTAGTAGCAGGGGGGAACTATGGCTACACCTTC
.	TRBV6-5	.	TRBJ1-6	CASSYSAGLNSSPLHF	TGTGCCAGCAGTTACTCGGCAGGACTAAATAGTTCACCCCTCCACTTT
.	TRBV7-7	TRBD2	TRBJ2-7	CASSLIAGTSGTSYEQYF	TGTGCCAGCAGCTTAATTGCAGGGACTAGCGGGACCTCCTACGAGCAGTACTTC
once	TRBV20-1	TRBD2	TRBJ2-5	CSARGLAGGWETQYF	TGCAGTGCTAGAGGACTAGCGGGGGGCTGGGAGACCCAGTACTTC
few	TRBV7-2	.	TRBJ2-1	CASSLPEVHEQFF	TGTGCCAGCAGCTTACCCGAAGTCCATGAGCAGTTCTTC
.	TRBV10-3	.	TRBJ1-5	CAISQGFTQPQHF	TGTGCCATCAGCCAGGGGTTCACCCAGCCCCAGCATTTT
.	TRBV20-1	.	TRBJ2-7	CSASITPGYEQYF	TGCAGTGCTAGTATCACCCCGGGCTACGAGCAGTACTTC
.	TRBV20-1	TRBD1	TRBJ1-2	CSAPGQAFYGYTF	TGCAGTGCACCGGGACAGGCTTTTTATGGCTACACCTTC
.	TRBV7-2	TRBD2	TRBJ2-5	CASSGSSGSETQYF	TGTGCCAGCAGCGGTTCTAGCGGCTCAGAGACCCAGTACTTC
.	TRBV11-3	TRBD1	TRBJ2-6	CASSLDRGPSSGANVLTF	TGCGCCAGCAGCCTCGACAGGGGGCCCTCCTCTGGGGCCAACGTCCTGACTTTC
few	TRBV5-1	TRBD1	TRBJ2-2	CASSLEGTGYDTGELFF	TGCGCCAGCAGCTTGGAAGGGACAGGGTATGACACCGGGGAGCTGTTTTTT
.	TRBV7-9	.	TRBJ1-1	CASNSNTDTEAFF	TGTGCCAGCAACTCTAACACGGACACTGAAGCTTTCTTT
.	TRBV27	TRBD2	TRBJ2-5	CASSFLTSGGGETQYF	TGTGCCAGCAGTTTCCTCACTAGCGGGGGGGGAGAGACCCAGTACTTC
.	TRBV29-1	.	TRBJ2-1	CSVEKLGDLPFF	TGCAGCGTTGAAAAACTAGGCGACCTTCCGTTCTTC
few	TRBV6-5	.	TRBJ1-1	CASSPPASEAFF	TGTGCCAGCAGTCCCCCGGCGTCTGAAGCTTTCTTT
.	TRBV20-1	.	TRBJ1-2	CSARDRRRTNYGYTF	TGCAGTGCTAGAGATCGACGGAGGACGAACTATGGCTACACCTTC
.	TRBV20-1	.	TRBJ1-5	CSARRTGDETQHF	TGCAGTGCTAGAAGGACCGGGGATGAGACCCAGCATTTT
.	TRBV20-1	TRBD2	TRBJ2-6	CSAPGGGANVLTF	TGCAGTGCCCCGGGAGGTGGGGCCAACGTCCTGACTTTC
few	TRBV7-6	.	TRBJ2-7	CASSSAPRGSYEQYF	TGTGCCAGCAGCTCGGCCCCTCGGGGGTCCTACGAGCAGTACTTC
many	TRBV7-2	.	TRBJ2-1	CASSNQGLTQFF	TGTGCCAGCAGTAATCAGGGACTCACGCAGTTCTTC
.	TRBV9	.	TRBJ2-1	CASSVTASRILYNEQFF	TGTGCCAGCAGCGTAACGGCGTCCCGTATACTCTACAATGAGCAGTTCTTC
.	TRBV20-1	.	TRBJ2-5	CCCQQETQYF	TGCTGCTGTCAACAAGAGACCCAGTACTTC
.	TRBV12-3/TRBV12-4	.	TRBJ2-3	CASSFNKHGTDTQYF	TGTGCCAGCAGTTTCAATAAGCACGGCACAGATACGCAGTATTTT
.	TRBV7-2	TRBD2	TRBJ2-1	CASSLGASGPDNEQFF	TGTGCCAGCAGCCTAGGGGCTAGCGGGCCTGACAATGAGCAGTTCTTC
once	TRBV7-9	.	TRBJ2-1	CASSATVPSYNEQFF	TGTGCCAGCAGCGCAACAGTGCCCTCCTACAATGAGCAGTTCTTC
few	TRBV10-3	.	TRBJ2-7	CAISREAPYEQYF	TGTGCCATCTCCCGTGAGGCCCCCTACGAGCAGTACTTC
once	TRBV28	.	TRBJ2-1	CAGSLMGHASTGEQFF	TGTGCCGGCAGTTTAATGGGCCACGCATCCACCGGTGAGCAGTTCTTC
many	TRBV7-2	.	TRBJ1-2	CASSLEVSYGYTF	TGTGCCAGCAGCTTAGAGGTCAGCTATGGCTACACCTTC
.	TRBV29-1	.	TRBJ2-5	CSVGSSQETQYF	TGCAGCGTTGGGTCATCACAAGAGACCCAGTACTTC
once	TRBV7-9	.	TRBJ2-4	CASRRTGSDTQYF	TGTGCCAGCAGACGTACAGGGTCGGACACTCAGTACTTC
.	TRBV2	.	TRBJ2-7	CASSGSGGDFYEQYF	TGTGCCAGCAGCGGTAGCGGAGGGGATTTCTACGAGCAGTACTTC
few	TRBV27	.	TRBJ2-3	CASSPWGRAITDTQYF	TGTGCCAGCAGTCCATGGGGCAGGGCGATCACGGATACGCAGTATTTT
once	TRBV27	TRBD2	TRBJ2-5	CASSFGLAGGKYEQYF	TGTGCCAGCAGTTTCGGACTAGCGGGTGGGAAGTATGAGCAGTACTTC